A selection of T cell receptor beta chains follows, all from one sample in a study of OX40 agonist ivuxolimab in advanced cancers. Only in-frame clones appear in the TCRdb table, and some are missing; sequencing was by immunoSEQ multiplex PCR. The sample yields tens of thousands of clones, 92% seen once. The specimen was CD4+ or CD8+ T cells sorted from blood, collected in a trial of the OX40 agonist ivuxolimab. These receptors originate from an adult with an advanced solid tumor such as melanoma, head and neck, liver or kidney cancer. Each CDR3 is given with its conserved first and last residue. The D gene is left open where the match is weak.

>TRBD1|TRBJ2-7|TRBV19
TGTGCCAGTAGTATGGGGACAGGCTACGAGCAGTACTTC
CASSMGTGYEQYF
>.|TRBJ1-1|TRBV19
TGTGCCAGTAGCCCGGAAGTGAACACTGAAGCTTTCTTT
CASSPEVNTEAFF
>.|TRBJ1-2|TRBV5-4
TGTGCCAGCAGCTTGGTAGGGGCGAGTTACTATGGCTACACCTTC
CASSLVGASYYGYTF
>.|TRBJ2-1|TRBV11-3
TGTGCCAGCAGCTTAGAGGTAAACAATGAGCAGTTCTTC
CASSLEVNNEQFF
>TRBD1|TRBJ2-7|TRBV7-9
TGTGCCAGCAGCTATAAGATACAGGGGGGAGCGTCCTACGAGCAGTACTTC
CASSYKIQGGASYEQYF
>.|TRBJ1-3|TRBV4-3
TGCGCCAGCAGCCAAGACAGCGCTGGAAACACCATATATTTT
CASSQDSAGNTIYF
>.|TRBJ2-7|TRBV27
TGTGCCACTTCCCTTTCCGGGATGATCTACGAGCAGTACTTC
CATSLSGMIYEQYF
>.|TRBJ2-1|TRBV6-1
TGTGCCAGCAGTTGGGGCCGGGAGAACAATGAGCAGTTCTTC
CASSWGRENNEQFF
>.|TRBJ1-2|TRBV2
TGTGCCAGCAGTCCAAGGGTGGGCATCCGGGACTACACCTTC
CASSPRVGIRDYTF
>.|TRBJ1-3|TRBV6-6
TGTGCCAGCAGTATCTCAGAGCCTGGATCTGGAAACACCATATATTTT
CASSISEPGSGNTIYF
>.|TRBJ1-3|TRBV10-1
TGCGCCAGCAGACGCGGCCGGACGAGCTCTGGAAACACCATATATTTT
CASRRGRTSSGNTIYF
>.|TRBJ2-2|TRBV19
TGTGCCAGTAGTGTGACAGTCACCGGGGAGCTGTTTTTT
CASSVTVTGELFF
>TRBD2|TRBJ2-1|TRBV7-6
TGTGCCAGCAGCTTATCATCCGGGGGGGAGGCCAATGAGCAGTTCTTC
CASSLSSGGEANEQFF
>.|TRBJ1-3|TRBV25-1
TGTGCCAGTACTCCAGGCGACACCATATATTTT
CASTPGDTIYF
>TRBD2|TRBJ2-5|TRBV2
TGTGCCACAACTAGCGGGAGGGCCGTACAAGAGACCCAGTACTTC
CATTSGRAVQETQYF
>.|TRBJ1-1|TRBV29-1
TGCAGCGTTGAAGCTCTCAACGGTCCCAACACTGAAGCTTTCTTT
CSVEALNGPNTEAFF
>.|TRBJ2-3|TRBV9
TGTGCCAGCAGCCTCCCAGGGGGGGACTCCCTCGGAGATACGCAGTATTTT
CASSLPGGDSLGDTQYF
>TRBD2|TRBJ2-7|TRBV5-1
TGCGCCAGCAGCTTCCGCGGGGGATCCACCTACGAGCAGTACTTC
CASSFRGGSTYEQYF
>.|TRBJ2-5|TRBV11-2
TGTGCCAGCAGCTCCTTCGCGGTTCGGCAAGAGACCCAGTACTTC
CASSSFAVRQETQYF
>.|TRBJ1-5|TRBV13
TGTGCCAGCAGCTTAAGCCCGGGGGGTCAGCCCCAGCATTTT
CASSLSPGGQPQHF
>.|TRBJ1-4|TRBV7-6
TGTGCCAGCAGTACTCTCCCGGGGGGGGGCGGCGAAAAACTGTTTTTT
CASSTLPGGGGEKLFF
>.|TRBJ2-7|TRBV7-4
TGTGCCAGCAGCTTAGCGGGGAGAGAGCAGTACTTC
CASSLAGREQYF